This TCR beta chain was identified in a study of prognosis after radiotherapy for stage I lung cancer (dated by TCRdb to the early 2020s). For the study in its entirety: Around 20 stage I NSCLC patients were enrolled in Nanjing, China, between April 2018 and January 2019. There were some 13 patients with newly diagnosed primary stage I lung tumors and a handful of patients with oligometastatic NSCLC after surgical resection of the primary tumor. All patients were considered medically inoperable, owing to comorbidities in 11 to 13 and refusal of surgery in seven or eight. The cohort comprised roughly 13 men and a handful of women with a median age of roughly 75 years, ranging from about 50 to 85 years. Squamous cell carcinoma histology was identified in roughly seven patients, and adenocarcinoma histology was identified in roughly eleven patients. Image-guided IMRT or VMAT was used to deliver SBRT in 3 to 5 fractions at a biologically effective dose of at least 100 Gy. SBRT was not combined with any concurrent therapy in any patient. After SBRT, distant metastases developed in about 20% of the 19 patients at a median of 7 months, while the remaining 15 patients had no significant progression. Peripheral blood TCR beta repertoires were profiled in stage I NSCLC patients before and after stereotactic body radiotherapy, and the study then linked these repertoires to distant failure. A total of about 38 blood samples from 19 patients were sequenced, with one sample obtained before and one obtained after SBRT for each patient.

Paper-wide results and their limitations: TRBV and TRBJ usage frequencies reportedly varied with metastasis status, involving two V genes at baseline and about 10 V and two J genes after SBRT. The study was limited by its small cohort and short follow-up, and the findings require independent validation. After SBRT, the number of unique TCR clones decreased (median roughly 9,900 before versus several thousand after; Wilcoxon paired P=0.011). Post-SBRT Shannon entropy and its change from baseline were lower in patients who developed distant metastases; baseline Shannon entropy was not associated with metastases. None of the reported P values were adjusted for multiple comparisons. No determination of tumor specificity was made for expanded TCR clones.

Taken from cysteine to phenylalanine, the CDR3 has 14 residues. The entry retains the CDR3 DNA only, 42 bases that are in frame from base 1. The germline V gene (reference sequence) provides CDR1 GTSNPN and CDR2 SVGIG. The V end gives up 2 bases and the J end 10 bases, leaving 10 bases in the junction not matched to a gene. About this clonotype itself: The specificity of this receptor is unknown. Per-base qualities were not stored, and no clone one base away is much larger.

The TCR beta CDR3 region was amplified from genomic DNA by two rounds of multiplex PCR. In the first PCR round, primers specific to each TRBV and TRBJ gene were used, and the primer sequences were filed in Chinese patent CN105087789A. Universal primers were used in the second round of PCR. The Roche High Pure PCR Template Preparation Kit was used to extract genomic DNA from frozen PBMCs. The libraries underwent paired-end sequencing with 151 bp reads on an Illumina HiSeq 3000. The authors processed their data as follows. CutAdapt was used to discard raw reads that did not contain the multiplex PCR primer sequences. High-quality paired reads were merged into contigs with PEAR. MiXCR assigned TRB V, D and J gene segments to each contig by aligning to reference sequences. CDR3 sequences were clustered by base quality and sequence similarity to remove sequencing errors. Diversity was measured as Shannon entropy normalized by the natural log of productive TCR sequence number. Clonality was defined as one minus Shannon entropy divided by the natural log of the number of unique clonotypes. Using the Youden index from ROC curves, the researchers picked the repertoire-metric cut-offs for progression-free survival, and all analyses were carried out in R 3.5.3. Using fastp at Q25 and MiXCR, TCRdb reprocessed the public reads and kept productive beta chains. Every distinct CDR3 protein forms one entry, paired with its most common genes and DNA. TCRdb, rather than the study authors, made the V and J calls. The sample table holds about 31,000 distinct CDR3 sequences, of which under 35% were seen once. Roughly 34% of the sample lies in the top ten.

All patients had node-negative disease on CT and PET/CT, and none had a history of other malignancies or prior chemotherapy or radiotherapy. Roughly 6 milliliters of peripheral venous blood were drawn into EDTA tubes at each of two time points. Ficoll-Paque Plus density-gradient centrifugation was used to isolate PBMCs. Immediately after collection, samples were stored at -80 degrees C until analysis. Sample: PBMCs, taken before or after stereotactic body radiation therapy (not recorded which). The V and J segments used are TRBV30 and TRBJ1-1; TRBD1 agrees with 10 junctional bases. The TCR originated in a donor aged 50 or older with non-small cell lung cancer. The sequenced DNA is TGTGCCTGGAGTTTTACCGGGACAGGGGACGGAGCTTTCTTT. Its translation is CAWSFTGTGDGAFF.